This is a list of T cell receptor beta chains from one sample in a study of tumor-infiltrating lymphocytes in oesophageal squamous cell carcinoma. TCRdb re-analysed the PCR reads in MiXCR, keeping a single row per CDR3 protein. The sample lists fewer than 16,000 distinct CDR3 sequences; more than 50% were seen once. Sequencing used esophageal tumor tissue. The receptor source for this set is a male donor with esophageal squamous cell carcinoma. The CDR3 runs from the conserved cysteine through the conserved F or W. The D gene is left open where the match is weak. Some rows mark clone size as missing; the rest say once, few, many or name a class of expanded clone.

D gene,V gene,J gene,clone size,CDR3 DNA,CDR3 protein
NA,TRBV7-3,TRBJ2-5,few,TGTGCCAGCAGCTTAAACGGAGAGACCCAGTACTTC,CASSLNGETQYF
NA,TRBV7-8,TRBJ2-3,few,TGTGCCAGCAGCGCCTCAGATACGCAGTATTTT,CASSASDTQYF
NA,TRBV7-2,TRBJ1-5,NA,TGTGCCAGCAGCTTAGTAGCGGCAGGGACGGGACAGCCCCAGCATTTT,CASSLVAAGTGQPQHF
NA,TRBV7-9,TRBJ2-7,few,TGTGCCAGCACGGGCGGAGACTCCTACGAGCAGTACTTC,CASTGGDSYEQYF
TRBD2,TRBV6-9,TRBJ2-7,once,TGTGCCAGCAGTCCTAGCGGGTTTCGGTACGAGCAGTACTTC,CASSPSGFRYEQYF
NA,TRBV15,TRBJ2-7,many,TGTGCCACCAGCAGAGCTGCCGCAGGGGTAGAGCAGTACTTC,CATSRAAAGVEQYF
NA,TRBV6-6,TRBJ2-7,NA,TGTGCCAGCATCTCGGTTAACAATGAGCAGTACTTC,CASISVNNEQYF
NA,TRBV7-4,TRBJ1-4,NA,TGTGCCAGCAGCTTAAGTCGGTCTAATGAAAAACTGTTTTTT,CASSLSRSNEKLFF
NA,TRBV10-1,TRBJ2-5,medium-sized,TGCGCCAGCAGTGTTAGGGACGGAACAGAGACCCAGTACTTC,CASSVRDGTETQYF
NA,TRBV7-1,TRBJ1-1,NA,TGTGCCAGCAGCTTCGGCAGGATGAACACTGAAGCTTTCTTT,CASSFGRMNTEAFF
NA,TRBV7-2,TRBJ2-3,NA,TGTGCCAGCAGCTTAGTAGATACGCAGTATTTT,CASSLVDTQYF
TRBD2,TRBV11-2,TRBJ2-7,NA,TGTGCCAGCAGCTTAGGGTTTAGGACCCCTGGGATAGCGGGAGTTTTTAGCCCCTACGAGCAGTACTTC,CASSLGFRTPGIAGVFSPYEQYF
NA,TRBV7-2,TRBJ1-6,NA,TGTGCCAGCAGCCCTCGACAGGCAGATTCACCCCTCCACTTT,CASSPRQADSPLHF
TRBD1,TRBV24-1,TRBJ2-5,many,TGTGCCACCAGTGATGCTACACCGGACAGGGGGTTAGAGACCCAGTACTTC,CATSDATPDRGLETQYF
NA,TRBV5-6,TRBJ1-3,NA,TGTGCCAGCAGTCCGTACAGGGATATTACAAACACCATATATTTT,CASSPYRDITNTIYF
NA,TRBV19,TRBJ1-1,many,TGTGCCAGTAGTGCAGGGGCGAACACTGAAGCTTTCTTT,CASSAGANTEAFF
TRBD2,TRBV28,TRBJ2-6,NA,TGTGCCAGCAGTTTGACTAGCGGGAGATCAGCTGGGGCCAACGTCCTGACTTTC,CASSLTSGRSAGANVLTF
TRBD1,TRBV6-2/TRBV6-3,TRBJ2-7,NA,TGTGCCAGCACGCGGGACAGGGGGGCCTACGAGCAGTACTTC,CASTRDRGAYEQYF
NA,TRBV28,TRBJ1-1,NA,TGTGCCAGCAGTTTGGACGGAGTGAACACTGAAGCTTTCTTT,CASSLDGVNTEAFF
TRBD2,TRBV6-1,TRBJ2-1,NA,TGTGCCAGCAGTGAGGCAGAAAGCGGGAGGGTGTACTTC,CASSEAESGRVYF
NA,TRBV5-1,TRBJ2-6,NA,TGCGCCAGCACCACTAATCCTGGGGCAACTGGGGCCAACGTCCTGACTTTC,CASTTNPGATGANVLTF
NA,TRBV7-4,TRBJ2-5,NA,TGTGCCAGCAGTCTAGAGATAGGTGAGCAGTACTTC,CASSLEIGEQYF
TRBD1,TRBV6-1,TRBJ1-4,NA,TGTGCCAGCAGTAAGGACAGGGGAGCTAATGAAAAACTGTTTTTT,CASSKDRGANEKLFF
NA,TRBV7-6,TRBJ2-6,NA,TGTGCCAGCAGCTTAGAAAGATCTGGGGCCAACGTCCTGACTTTC,CASSLERSGANVLTF
TRBD2,TRBV11-2,TRBJ2-1,few,TGTGCCAGCAGCCGGCGGGGGAGCGGGGGCTACAATGAGCAGTTCTTC,CASSRRGSGGYNEQFF
TRBD2,TRBV7-9,TRBJ2-7,NA,TGTGCCAGCAGCCGTAGCGGGGCCTCCTACAATGAGCAGTACTTC,CASSRSGASYNEQYF
NA,TRBV7-2,TRBJ2-3,NA,TGTGCCAGCAGCCGCTCCGGGAGTATTAGCTCACCCCTCCACTTC,CASSRSGSISSPLHF
TRBD2,TRBV24-1,TRBJ2-5,NA,TGTGCCACCAGCGAGAGGACTAGCGACCAAGAGACCCAGTACTTC,CATSERTSDQETQYF
NA,TRBV7-6,TRBJ1-4,few,TGTGCTAGCAGCGGCAGCCTCGGGGAAAAACTGTTTTTT,CASSGSLGEKLFF
NA,TRBV28,TRBJ2-1,NA,TGTGCCAGCAGTTTCCGGCAGGGTGGCTACAATGAGCAGTTCTTC,CASSFRQGGYNEQFF
TRBD1,TRBV7-8,TRBJ2-1,NA,TGTGCCAGCAGCTTAGGGGTCGTCACAGGGGTGGGTGAGCAGTTCTTC,CASSLGVVTGVGEQFF
NA,TRBV10-2,TRBJ2-7,NA,TGCGCCAGCAGTGACCGGGGACGGATAAGAAACAATGAGCAGTACTTC,CASSDRGRIRNNEQYF
NA,TRBV7-8,TRBJ2-7,NA,TGTGCCAGCAGCTTAGTGGGCGGGACAGCCTACGAGCAGTACTTC,CASSLVGGTAYEQYF
NA,TRBV7-6,TRBJ2-2,NA,TGTGCTAGCAGGAGTCAGAACACCGGGGAGCTGTTTTTT,CASRSQNTGELFF
TRBD1,TRBV7-1,TRBJ2-4,once,TGTGCCAGCTCGACAGGGTCCCACATTCAGTACTTC,CASSTGSHIQYF
NA,TRBV7-2,TRBJ2-4,NA,TGTGCCAGCAGCTTAGGTGGAGGGGTGTCCGGAAACATTCAGTACTTC,CASSLGGGVSGNIQYF
TRBD1,TRBV6-1,TRBJ1-5,large,TGTGCCAGCAATGACAGGGGTAGCAATCAGCCCCAGCATTTT,CASNDRGSNQPQHF
NA,TRBV2,TRBJ2-1,NA,TGTGCCAGCAGTGTACTACTTTTTAGGGGAGGTACCTACAATGAGCAGTTCTTC,CASSVLLFRGGTYNEQFF
TRBD1,TRBV7-6,TRBJ2-5,NA,TGTGCCAGCAGCTTAGGTTGGACAGGGAGAGAGACCCAGTACTTC,CASSLGWTGRETQYF
NA,TRBV7-6,TRBJ2-7,once,TGTGCCAGCAGCATGATCTCCAGTAACGAGCAGTACTTC,CASSMISSNEQYF
TRBD2,TRBV24-1,TRBJ2-1,NA,TGTGCCACCAGTGACCTCACAACTAGCGGGATCGGCAATGAGCAGTTCTTC,CATSDLTTSGIGNEQFF
NA,TRBV7-9,TRBJ1-2,NA,TGTGCCAGCAGCTTAGCGGCAGGGAGCTATGGCTACACCTTC,CASSLAAGSYGYTF
NA,TRBV2,TRBJ1-1,many,TGTGCCAGCAGTGAACAGTTGAACACTGAAGCTTTCTTT,CASSEQLNTEAFF
NA,TRBV5-5,TRBJ2-5,NA,TGTGCCAGCAGCTTGGACAGGGTTGTAGAGACCCAGTACTTC,CASSLDRVVETQYF
NA,TRBV7-2,TRBJ1-4,medium-sized,TGTGCCAGCAGCTCGAACATGGTGGAAAATGAAAAACTGTTTTTT,CASSSNMVENEKLFF
NA,TRBV7-8,TRBJ2-5,NA,TGTGCCAGCAGCTTACGGGTCGATACGCAGTACTTC,CASSLRVDTQYF